Below are 6 T cell receptor beta chains sequenced from a single sample in a study of CD8 T cells in ankylosing spondylitis. Each CDR3 protein gets one entry after TCRdb re-called the 5' RACE reads with MiXCR. The sample carries some 250,000 distinct CDR3 sequences, 9.5% to 12% recorded once. Sample: blood, either unsorted or a sorted T cell fraction (not recorded which). These receptors were obtained from a male donor with ankylosing spondylitis or in good health (not recorded which).

This clonotype was counted at least ten times. V usage is TRBV4-2 and J usage is TRBJ2-2; 7 bases align to TRBD2. This CDR3 comprises 15 residues. Germline V gene lookup returns CDR1 LGHNA and CDR2 YNFKEQ. The V segment lost 0 bases and the J segment 5 bases; nucleotides outside the gene matches: 3. This chain's CDR3 is CASSQEEGGTGELFF. In nucleotides, the CDR3 is TGTGCCAGCAGCCAAGAGGAGGGAGGGACCGGGGAGCTGTTTTTT.

J is TRBJ2-3 and V is TRBV4-2, with 7 positions matching TRBD1. CDR1 and CDR2 from the germline V gene are LGHNA and YNFKEQ. The ends lost 4 bases at V and 4 bases at J; junction bases unmatched: 17. CDR3 size: 18 residues. Written as DNA, the CDR3 is TGTGCCAGCAGCCGTACACGACAACAGGGGTTTTTTTCAGATACGCAGTATTTT. Protein sequence: CASSRTRQQGFFSDTQYF.

Note on this clonotype: Its ends do not fully match the called genes, so a read error is possible. J is TRBJ1-1 and V is TRBV20-1; D is ambiguous. There are 13 residues in the CDR3. Germline V gives CDR1 DFQATT, CDR2 SNEGSKA (reference sequence). The CDR3 sequence: CSARQDVNSEAFF. DNA for the CDR3: TGCAGTGCTAGACAGGACGTCAACAGTGAAGCTTTCTTT.

The chain joins TRBV11-2 to TRBJ2-6; D is undetermined. This CDR3 contains 15 residues. Germline assignment: CDR1 SGHAT and CDR2 FQNNGV. With 2 bases removed from V and 0 bases from J, the gap between germline ends came to 5 bases. CDR3 sequence reads: CASSLIYSGANVLTF. The CDR3 bases are TGTGCCAGCAGCTTAATCTACTCTGGGGCCAACGTCCTGACTTTC. Using reference TRBV11-2 and TRBJ2-6 for the parts outside the CDR3, the full variable domain is EAGVAQSPRYKIIEKRQSVAFWCNPISGHATLYWYQQILGQGPKLLIQFQNNGVVDDSQLPKDRFSAERLKGVDSTLKIQPAKLEDSAVYLCASSLIYSGANVLTFGAGSRLTVL.

This clonotype was counted only a few times. The chain is built from TRBV18 and TRBJ2-5; D is ambiguous. Trimming cost V 4 bases and J 3 bases, with 6 bases left between them. There are 12 residues in the CDR3. Germline CDR1 reads KGHSH; CDR2 reads LQKENI. The DNA for the CDR3 is TGTGCCAGCTCACTTGACAAAGAGACCCAGTACTTC. It codes for CASSLDKETQYF.

The chain joins TRBV11-2 to TRBJ1-1; D unresolved. From germline, CDR1 is SGHAT and CDR2 FQNNGV. CDR3 length equals 15 residues. The V end lost 5 bases, the J end lost 0 bases, and 13 bases lay between the germline ends. CDR3 residues: CASSRLVGMNTEAFF. For the CDR3, the DNA is TGTGCCAGCAGCCGTCTGGTGGGAATGAACACTGAAGCTTTCTTT.